This TCR beta chain derives from a study of cytomegalovirus exposure and HLA in healthy donors. The wider study: The platform used for the roughly 110 validation repertoires matched that of the roughly 630 first-cohort repertoires, a later analysis reported. Study-wide points: Some TCR beta chains (roughly 160 of them) were listed as cytomegalovirus-associated. Clusters of TCRs from the first cohort tended to co-occur in the 120 validation repertoires (as a later analysis found).

The repertoire was sequenced with immunoSEQ multiplex PCR; TCRdb's copy has only in-frame clones and lacks some. This sample carries more than 120,000 clones, around 90% of them seen once, and the ten largest clones take 4.5%. As to this clone: Antigen specificity is unknown.

V lost 0 bases and J 5 bases, leaving 5 bases between the germline ends. The germline V gene has CDR1 MGHRA and CDR2 YSYEKL. The CDR3 spans 14 residues. The TCR comes from a man aged 18-30 years in good health and CMV-seropositive. The chain employs TRBV4-1 and TRBJ1-6; D ambiguous. The specimen was PBMCs. CDR3 sequence reads: CASSQELNNSPLHF. As DNA, the CDR3 is TGCGCCAGCAGCCAAGAACTGAATAATTCACCCCTCCACTTT.